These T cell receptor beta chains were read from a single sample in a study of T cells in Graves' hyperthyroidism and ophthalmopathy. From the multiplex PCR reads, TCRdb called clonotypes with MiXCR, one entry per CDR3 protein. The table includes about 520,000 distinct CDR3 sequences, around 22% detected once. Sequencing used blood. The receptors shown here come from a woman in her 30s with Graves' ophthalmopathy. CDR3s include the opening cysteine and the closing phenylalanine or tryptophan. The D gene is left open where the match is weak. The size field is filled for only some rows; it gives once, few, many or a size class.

CDR3: CASSERGDYSNYGYTF; DNA: TGTGCCAGCAGTGAAAGAGGCGACTACTCTAACTATGGCTACACCTTC; length: 16; V: TRBV6-1; size: many; D: -; J: TRBJ1-2
CDR3: CASSLDATGSLNTEAFF; DNA: TGTGCCAGCAGCTTAGACGCTACCGGGAGTTTGAACACTGAAGCTTTCTTT; length: 17; V: TRBV7-2; size: many; D: -; J: TRBJ1-1
CDR3: CASSPGQDLIGYTF; DNA: TGTGCCAGCAGTCCCGGACAGGACTTAATTGGCTACACCTTC; length: 14; V: TRBV6-1; size: many; D: TRBD1; J: TRBJ1-2
CDR3: CSVEDLRDREEGGQYF; DNA: TGCAGCGTTGAAGATCTCCGGGACAGGGAGGAGGGAGGGCAGTACTTC; length: 16; V: TRBV29-1; size: -; D: TRBD1; J: TRBJ2-7
CDR3: CASSLGQGIGEQYF; DNA: TGTGCCAGCAGTTTAGGACAGGGTATAGGCGAGCAGTACTTC; length: 14; V: TRBV12-3/TRBV12-4; size: many; D: TRBD1; J: TRBJ2-7
CDR3: CAWQPFQGSSNIQYF; DNA: TGTGCCTGGCAGCCCTTTCAAGGTTCATCTAACATTCAGTACTTC; length: 15; V: TRBV30; size: many; D: -; J: TRBJ2-4
CDR3: CAISEAGWNTEAFF; DNA: TGTGCCATCAGTGAGGCGGGATGGAACACTGAAGCTTTCTTT; length: 14; V: TRBV10-3; size: many; D: -; J: TRBJ1-1
CDR3: CASSQANAGTGAPYGYTF; DNA: TGCGCCAGCAGCCAAGCCAACGCCGGGACAGGGGCCCCCTATGGCTACACCTTC; length: 18; V: TRBV4-1; size: few; D: TRBD1; J: TRBJ1-2
CDR3: CSVEDEQGIYEQYF; DNA: TGCAGCGTTGAAGACGAACAGGGGATCTACGAGCAGTACTTC; length: 14; V: TRBV29-1; size: many; D: TRBD1; J: TRBJ2-7
CDR3: CASQVGDSYEQYF; DNA: TGTGCCAGCCAGGTCGGCGATTCCTACGAGCAGTACTTC; length: 13; V: TRBV6-1; size: -; D: -; J: TRBJ2-7
CDR3: CASENRRNTGELFF; DNA: TGTGCCAGCGAAAACCGGAGGAACACCGGGGAGCTGTTTTTT; length: 14; V: TRBV6-1; size: -; D: -; J: TRBJ2-2
CDR3: CSASWAGNTEAFF; DNA: TGCAGTGCTAGCTGGGCGGGGAACACTGAAGCTTTCTTT; length: 13; V: TRBV20-1; size: -; D: -; J: TRBJ1-1
CDR3: CASSPRQGTTYEQYF; DNA: TGCGCCAGCAGCCCTAGACAGGGGACGACCTACGAGCAGTACTTC; length: 15; V: TRBV5-1; size: few; D: TRBD1; J: TRBJ2-7
CDR3: CASSDWTGGGYGYTF; DNA: TGTGCCAGCAGTGACTGGACAGGGGGCGGGTATGGCTACACCTTC; length: 15; V: TRBV12-3/TRBV12-4; size: many; D: TRBD1; J: TRBJ1-2
CDR3: CASTPRGHSLETQYF; DNA: TGTGCCAGTACGCCCCGGGGACACTCCTTGGAGACCCAGTACTTC; length: 15; V: TRBV19; size: few; D: -; J: TRBJ2-5
CDR3: CAVRDINYEQYF; DNA: TGTGCCGTCCGGGACATAAACTACGAGCAGTACTTC; length: 12; V: TRBV10-3; size: -; D: -; J: TRBJ2-7
CDR3: CANPFSAGVNTEAFF; DNA: TGTGCCAACCCATTCTCGGCAGGGGTGAACACTGAAGCTTTCTTT; length: 15; V: TRBV2; size: -; D: -; J: TRBJ1-1
CDR3: CASSTSGGANGELFF; DNA: TGTGCCAGCAGCACTAGCGGGGGGGCCAACGGGGAGCTGTTTTTT; length: 15; V: TRBV7-2; size: many; D: TRBD2; J: TRBJ2-2
CDR3: CASKQGIYGYTF; DNA: TGTGCCAGCAAACAGGGTATCTATGGCTACACCTTC; length: 12; V: TRBV6-1; size: many; D: -; J: TRBJ1-2
CDR3: CASSRGPGLVRETQYF; DNA: TGTGCCAGCAGCAGGGGACCGGGACTAGTTCGCGAGACCCAGTACTTC; length: 16; V: TRBV6-2/TRBV6-3; size: many; D: TRBD2; J: TRBJ2-5
CDR3: CASSSGHLQEAKYF; DNA: TGTGCCAGCAGTTCGGGACACCTCCAAGAGGCCAAGTACTTC; length: 14; V: TRBV12-3/TRBV12-4; size: -; D: -; J: TRBJ2-5
CDR3: CASMKGSGNYEQYF; DNA: TGTGCCAGCATGAAGGGTTCGGGGAACTACGAGCAGTACTTC; length: 14; V: TRBV6-1; size: -; D: -; J: TRBJ2-7
CDR3: CASSPGIARAETQYF; DNA: TGTGCCAGCAGCCCCGGGATAGCGCGCGCAGAGACCCAGTACTTC; length: 15; V: TRBV11-2; size: -; D: -; J: TRBJ2-5
CDR3: CATRAETEAFF; DNA: TGTGCCACCCGAGCGGAGACTGAAGCTTTCTTT; length: 11; V: TRBV19; size: once; D: -; J: TRBJ1-1
CDR3: CASSPDAGFDEQFF; DNA: TGTGCCAGCAGCCCTGATGCGGGGTTCGATGAGCAGTTCTTC; length: 14; V: TRBV7-3; size: -; D: -; J: TRBJ2-1
CDR3: CASSLNGAQFQETQYF; DNA: TGTGCCAGCAGCTTAAACGGGGCTCAGTTCCAAGAGACCCAGTACTTC; length: 16; V: TRBV7-3; size: few; D: -; J: TRBJ2-5
CDR3: CASSLPWTDAEAFF; DNA: TGTGCCAGCAGCTTACCCTGGACAGACGCTGAAGCTTTCTTT; length: 14; V: TRBV11-2; size: many; D: -; J: TRBJ1-1